This T cell receptor (beta chain) was observed in a study of STAT5B mutations in CD4+ large granular lymphocyte leukemia. This clone was found once. V gave up 0 bases and J gave up 8 bases, with 8 bases separating them. Looked up from germline, CDR1 is SGHTA and CDR2 is FQGNSA. The CDR3 contains 14 residues. The table came from immunoSEQ multiplex PCR; TCRdb's copy has only in-frame clones and leaves some out. The data show 30,000 or so clones, 65% to 85% seen once. Sequenced: CD4+ T cells from blood buffy coats. The TCR was taken from a human donor in good health. The chain joins TRBV7-2 to TRBJ1-6, with D unresolved. CDR3 DNA: TGTGCCAGCAGCTTAGCTGAGAGGTATTCACCCCTCCACTTT. Translation: CASSLAERYSPLHF.